Shown below are 28 T cell receptor beta chains from a single sample sequenced in a study of shared clonotypes between healthy human individuals. Naive CD8 cells lacked CD45RO and underwent positive selection for CCR7, leaving out terminally differentiated effector memory CD45RA+ cells. Here immunoSEQ multiplex PCR was the method, and the copy in TCRdb shows in-frame clones only, minus some. The data contain hundreds of thousands of clones, approximately 96% of them singletons. Sequencing was done on a sample of naive CD8+ T cells sorted from blood. Receptors originate from a woman in her 30s in good health.

The chain carries TRBV2 and TRBJ2-7, with a possible D match to TRBD1 (6 bases). The CDR3 is made up of 12 amino acids. V was clipped by 6 bases and J by 7 bases, with 13 bases between them. Germline V gene lookup returns CDR1 SNHLY and CDR2 FYNNEI. The CDR3 region has the DNA TGTGCCAGCAGAACAGGGTTTGAGGAGCAGTACTTC. Its translation is CASRTGFEEQYF.

V and J are TRBV5-1 and TRBJ2-3, with D tentatively TRBD2 (5 bases). Germline loops: CDR1 SGHRS, CDR2 YFSETQ. This CDR3 is 16 amino acids long. Trimming stripped 0 bases from V and 1 base from J, with 12 bases between. CDR3 coding DNA: TGCGCCAGCAGCTTGGCCCGAGGGCGCGGCACAGATACGCAGTATTTT. This translates into CASSLARGRGTDTQYF.

V is TRBV4-1 and J is TRBJ2-1, with D hard to call. The germline gives CDR1 MGHRA, CDR2 YSYEKL. The CDR3 is made up of 13 amino acids. The V end lost 4 bases, the J end lost 9 bases, and 13 bases lay between the germline ends. CDR3 residues: CASSRPDWSEQFF. The CDR3 bases are TGCGCCAGCAGCCGACCAGACTGGAGTGAGCAGTTCTTC.

The sample holds a few counts of this clone. The chain links TRBV7-2 to TRBJ1-1; D is unresolved. This CDR3 comprises 13 residues. V lost 5 bases and J lost 0, with 7 bases in between. The germline V gene encodes CDR1 SGHTA and CDR2 FQGNSA. CDR3: CASSQLVNTEAFF. CDR3 nucleotides: TGTGCCAGCAGCCAACTTGTGAACACTGAAGCTTTCTTT. Combining the CDR3 with reference TRBV7-2 and TRBJ1-1 gives the whole variable domain GAGVSQSPSNKVTEKGKDVELRCDPISGHTALYWYRQSLGQGLEFLIYFQGNSAPDKSGLPSDRFSAERTGGSVSTLTIQRTQQEDSAVYLCASSQLVNTEAFFGQGTRLTVV.

This chain connects TRBV28 to TRBJ2-7; TRBD1 aligns across 7 bases. Germline trimming cut 1 base from V and 5 bases from J; bases unmatched to any gene: 5. Germline V gene data show CDR1 as MDHEN and CDR2 as SYDVKM. The CDR3 is made up of 14 amino acids. The CDR3 loop reads CASSLFWDSHEQYF. The CDR3 DNA is TGTGCCAGCAGTTTATTCTGGGACAGTCACGAGCAGTACTTC.

V and J are TRBV6-5 and TRBJ1-6; perhaps TRBD1 as D (6 bases). Trimming cost V 6 bases and J 7 bases, with 7 bases left between them. Germline CDR1 MNHEY, CDR2 SVGAGI. This CDR3 is 12 amino acids long. CDR3 residues: CASRQGNSPLHF. The CDR3 nucleotides are TGTGCCAGCAGACAGGGAAATTCACCCCTCCACTTT.

The V call is TRBV7-9, the J call TRBJ2-7; 9 bases align to TRBD1. This CDR3 is built from 16 residues. With V trimmed by 5 bases and J by 3 bases, 11 bases remained unmatched. The germline V gene encodes CDR1 SEHNR and CDR2 FQNEAQ (reference sequence). The CDR3 loop reads CASSPPGGTGFYEQYF. CDR3 coding DNA: TGTGCCAGCAGCCCCCCCGGTGGGACAGGGTTCTACGAGCAGTACTTC.

This chain links TRBV14 with TRBJ1-1, with D possibly matching TRBD1 (5 bases). This CDR3 spans 14 amino acids. V lost 4 bases and J lost 3, with 12 bases in between. Germline values: CDR1 SGHDN, CDR2 FVKESK. The CDR3 bases are TGTGCCAGCAGCCCTTGGGACTCCTACACTGAAGCTTTCTTT. Its protein is CASSPWDSYTEAFF.

V and J are TRBV10-2 and TRBJ2-2, with 7 positions matching TRBD1. Losses at the gene ends were 1 base for V and 3 bases for J; bases not matched to a gene: 2. Germline loops: CDR1 WSHSY, CDR2 SAAADI. CDR3 length: 15 amino acids. Here the CDR3 DNA reads TGCGCCAGCAGTGAGTTGGGACAGTACACCGGGGAGCTGTTTTTT. Translating it yields CASSELGQYTGELFF.

The rearrangement links TRBV30 to TRBJ1-1; 10 bases fit TRBD1. With 4 bases clipped from V and 7 bases from J, the junction kept 9 bases outside the gene matches. Looked up from germline, CDR1 is GTSNPN and CDR2 is SVGIG (reference sequence). The CDR3 has 14 residues. The CDR3 region has the DNA TGTGCCTGGAACTGGGGGACAGGGGTGAGTGAAGCTTTCTTT. Encoded protein: CAWNWGTGVSEAFF.

The rearrangement joins TRBV28 to TRBJ2-2, with TRBD2 matching over 10 bases. There are 17 residues in the CDR3. Germline CDR1 MDHEN, CDR2 SYDVKM. The junction had 14 bases not matched to a gene; V was cut back by 6 bases and J by 7 bases. CDR3 nucleotides: TGTGCCAGCAGCCAAAACCTAGCGGGAGTTTTTGGCGGGGAGCTGTTTTTT. This gives the protein CASSQNLAGVFGGELFF.

The chain recombines TRBV4-1 with TRBJ2-2; 9 bases are a match to TRBD2. Germline V gene sequence: CDR1 MGHRA, CDR2 YSYEKL. There are 16 residues in the CDR3. V was clipped by 4 bases and J by 3 bases; unmatched bases: 6. CDR3 in amino acids: CASSPTSGHYTGELFF. The CDR3 DNA is TGCGCCAGCAGCCCTACTAGCGGGCATTACACCGGGGAGCTGTTTTTT.

The CDR3 nucleotides are TGTGCCAGCAGTCCGGGGTTGAACACTGAAGCTTTCTTT. This encodes CASSPGLNTEAFF. The J gene is TRBJ1-1, the V gene TRBV9, with D unresolved. This CDR3 has 13 amino acids. V lost 5 bases to trimming and J lost 0 bases, with 8 bases between them. The germline V gene encodes CDR1 SGDLS and CDR2 YYNGEE.

V usage is TRBV10-3 and J usage is TRBJ1-1; TRBD1 agrees at 10 bases. V was pared by 6 bases and J by 1 base, with 2 bases of the junction left unmatched. This CDR3 is built from 14 residues. The germline V gene has CDR1 ENHRY and CDR2 SYGVKD. CDR3 in amino acids: CAIRTGGANTEAFF. The CDR3 DNA follows: TGTGCCATCAGGACAGGGGGCGCGAACACTGAAGCTTTCTTT.

Note on this clone: In the same sample, other DNA sequences code for this CDR3. The chain links TRBV28 to TRBJ2-7; TRBD1 matches 9 bases. Germline-derived CDR1 and CDR2 are MDHEN and SYDVKM. J was trimmed by 1 base and V by 5 bases; bases with no gene match: 3. CDR3 size: 14 residues. DNA for the CDR3: TGTGCCAGCAGTCTAGGACAGGGGTCCTACGAGCAGTACTTC. Protein: CASSLGQGSYEQYF.

The chain uses TRBV6-5 and TRBJ2-2; D unresolved. Germline V CDR1 and CDR2: MNHEY, SVGAGI. The ends were cut back, 0 bases at V and 5 bases at J, with 13 bases in the middle. This CDR3 has 16 residues. Here the CDR3 DNA reads TGTGCCAGCAGTTACTCGGTAGGAGAGGAAACCGGGGAGCTGTTTTTT. This codes for CASSYSVGEETGELFF.

V gene TRBV29-1 combines with J gene TRBJ2-7; 7 bases are shared with TRBD1. After removal of 8 bases from V and 2 bases from J, the junction contained 9 bases not matched to a gene. CDR3 length: 13 residues. The V gene's germline CDR1 is SQVTM and CDR2 ANQGSEA. The CDR3 is CSTRQGGTYEQYF. The CDR3 DNA reads as TGCAGCACGCGACAGGGCGGAACCTACGAGCAGTACTTC.

The chain links TRBV7-6 to TRBJ1-1; D remains unclear. Deletions cut 1 base from V and 1 base from J, with 7 bases between. This CDR3 is built from 14 residues. Germline assignment: CDR1 SGHVS and CDR2 FNYEAQ. The CDR3 spells CASSLEVGNTEAFF. For the CDR3, the DNA is TGTGCCAGCAGCTTAGAGGTGGGGAACACTGAAGCTTTCTTT.

The chain combines TRBV4-1 with TRBJ2-1, with 13 bases aligning to TRBD2. Germline values: CDR1 MGHRA, CDR2 YSYEKL. Germline trimming cut 0 bases from V and 9 bases from J; bases unmatched to any gene: 2. The CDR3 contains 15 residues. DNA for the CDR3: TGCGCCAGCAGCCAAGAGACTAGCGGGAGGCCTGAGCAGTTCTTC. Its protein is CASSQETSGRPEQFF.

As for this clone: The identical CDR3 is also encoded by other nucleotide sequences in the sample. The chain has TRBV7-9 and TRBJ2-7; D is undetermined. Trimming shortened V by 1 base and J by 0 bases, and 7 bases separated the two germline ends. CDR1 is SEHNR, CDR2 FQNEAQ, per germline (reference sequence). The CDR3 has 14 residues. DNA of the CDR3: TGTGCCAGCAGCTTAGTTGGTAGCTCCTACGAGCAGTACTTC. Protein product: CASSLVGSSYEQYF.

The chain recombines TRBV19 with TRBJ2-1; the match to TRBD2 covers 9 bases. V shed 5 bases, J shed 2 bases, and the junction held 7 bases outside the gene matches. The CDR3 loop spans 16 amino acids. CDR1 is LNHDA, CDR2 SQIVND, per germline (reference sequence). This chain's CDR3 is CASSLLAGEAYNEQFF. As DNA, the CDR3 is TGTGCCAGTAGTCTATTAGCGGGAGAGGCCTACAATGAGCAGTTCTTC.

Notes on this clone: In the same sample, other DNA sequences code for this CDR3. Written as DNA, the CDR3 is TGTGCCAGCAGTTACGGGGGAAACTATGGCTACACCTTC. Translation: CASSYGGNYGYTF. The V call is TRBV6-5, the J call TRBJ1-2; D perhaps matches TRBD1 (5 bases). The CDR3 is made up of 13 amino acids. V gave up 2 bases and J gave up 2 bases, with 6 bases separating them. From germline, CDR1 is MNHEY and CDR2 SVGAGI.

DNA of the CDR3: TGTGCCAGCAGTTCTCCGGGGTTGCGGGAGCACGAGCAGTACTTC. Its protein is CASSSPGLREHEQYF. This chain links TRBV27 with TRBJ2-5, with 7 positions matching TRBD2. The J call is uncertain, as TRBJ2-7 better fits the DNA end. The CDR3 extends over 15 amino acids. Germline V lookup: CDR1 MNHEY, CDR2 SMNVEV (reference sequence).

This chain uses TRBV5-6 with TRBJ1-1; 8 nucleotides line up with TRBD1. CDR3 length: 12 residues. After removal of 4 bases from V and 11 bases from J, the junction contained 7 bases not matched to a gene. Germline CDR1 and CDR2: SGHDT and YYEEEE. CDR3 amino acids: CASSMLQGDAFF. In DNA, the CDR3 is TGTGCCAGCAGCATGTTACAGGGGGATGCTTTCTTT.

The V call is TRBV28, the J call TRBJ1-2; perhaps TRBD1 as D (6 bases). This CDR3 spans 17 amino acids. V was clipped by 1 base and J by 2 bases, with 17 bases between them. Germline V gene lookup returns CDR1 MDHEN and CDR2 SYDVKM. Written as DNA, the CDR3 is TGTGCCAGCAGTTTATACAGAGGACAGCTCGCCAACTATGGCTACACCTTC. This gives the protein CASSLYRGQLANYGYTF.

V usage is TRBV25-1 and J usage is TRBJ2-5; D is perhaps TRBD2 (6 bases). The CDR3 runs to 10 residues. Germline V gives CDR1 MGHDK, CDR2 SYGVNS. CDR3 region: CGRGRETQYF. DNA of the CDR3: TGTGGTCGAGGGAGGGAGACCCAGTACTTC.

The gene calls are TRBV4-1 and TRBJ2-3, with D unclear. The CDR3 extends over 14 amino acids. Germline V CDR1 and CDR2: MGHRA, YSYEKL. Trimming pared 3 bases from V and 3 bases from J, leaving 10 bases between. CDR3 DNA sequence: TGCGCCAGCAGCCAGATTGTTTCGACAGATACGCAGTATTTT. It specifies CASSQIVSTDTQYF.

V and J are TRBV4-1 and TRBJ2-7, with TRBD2 matching 12 bases. The ends lost 4 bases at V and 6 bases at J; junction bases unmatched: 10. The germline gives CDR1 MGHRA, CDR2 YSYEKL. There are 16 residues in the CDR3. The CDR3 DNA reads TGCGCCAGCAGCCCCGACTCGAGGACTAGCGGGATCGAGCAGTACTTC. Translating gives CASSPDSRTSGIEQYF.